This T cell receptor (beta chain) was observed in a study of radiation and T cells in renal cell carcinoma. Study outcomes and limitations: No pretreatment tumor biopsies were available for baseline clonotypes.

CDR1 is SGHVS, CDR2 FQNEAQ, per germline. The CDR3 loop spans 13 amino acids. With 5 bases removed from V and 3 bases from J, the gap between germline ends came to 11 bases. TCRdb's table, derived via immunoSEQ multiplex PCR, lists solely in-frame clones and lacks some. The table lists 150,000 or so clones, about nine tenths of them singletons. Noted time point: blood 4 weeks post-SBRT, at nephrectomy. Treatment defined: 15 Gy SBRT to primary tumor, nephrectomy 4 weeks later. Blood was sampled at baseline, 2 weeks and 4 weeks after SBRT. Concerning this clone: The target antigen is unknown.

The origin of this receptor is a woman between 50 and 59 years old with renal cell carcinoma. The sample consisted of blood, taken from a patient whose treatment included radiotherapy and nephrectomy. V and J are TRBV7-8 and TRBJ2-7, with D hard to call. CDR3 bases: TGTGCCAGCAGCCCCCGACAACTCTACGAGCAGTACTTC. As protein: CASSPRQLYEQYF.